Shown below are 18 T cell receptor beta chains from a single sample sequenced in a study of shared clonotypes between healthy human individuals (dated by TCRdb to 2018 to 2020). Library preparation used the immunoSEQ multiplex PCR assay. TCRdb carries this immuneACCESS record with in-frame sequences only. Its versions omit some clonotypes, under half of them owing to an unresolved V gene in the studies checked, with the rest unexplained. A total of around 2,000,000 clones appear in this sample, approximately 94% of them only once. The ten largest clones take up under 2% of the sample. CD8 naive samples were CD45RO-negative cells positively selected for CCR7, giving a CD45RA+CCR7+ population that excluded TemRA cells. Source material: naive CD8+ T cells from PBMCs. The cell subset or site label here, explained by the study, means: CD45RA+CCR7+. The receptors here all came from a man younger than 35 in good health. Some clones in this sample may be carry-over from other donors' samples.

CDR3 nucleotides: TGTGCCAGCAGTATGCCTAGCGGGAGCCCTTTGAGCGAGCAGTACTTC. Translation gives CASSMPSGSPLSEQYF. The chain has TRBV28 and TRBJ2-7; 10 bases align to TRBD2. The CDR3 has 16 amino acids. The J segment lost 6 bases and the V segment lost 5 bases, leaving 13 bases of the junction unmatched. Germline V gene data show CDR1 as MDHEN and CDR2 as SYDVKM.

The rearrangement uses TRBV13 and TRBJ2-5; D possibly corresponds to TRBD2 (5 bases). CDR1 is PRHDT, CDR2 FYEKMQ, per germline (reference sequence). This CDR3 comprises 15 residues. The ends were cut back, 1 base at V and 5 bases at J, with 14 bases in the middle. For the CDR3, the DNA is TGTGCCAGCAGCTTAGTACCTCATACGGGGGAGACCCAGTACTTC. Residues: CASSLVPHTGETQYF.

This clone was observed a handful of times. The chain couples TRBV27 to TRBJ2-7; D could derive from TRBD1 or TRBD2 (5 bases each). The CDR3 consists of 13 residues. Between the trimmed V and J ends, which lost 6 bases and 3 bases, there was a span of 12 bases. Germline V gene sequence: CDR1 MNHEY, CDR2 SMNVEV (reference sequence). The CDR3 sequence is CASRGTNYYEQYF. The DNA of the CDR3 is TGTGCCAGCAGGGGGACCAACTACTACGAGCAGTACTTC.

V and J are TRBV28 and TRBJ2-4, with D tentatively TRBD1 (6 bases). This CDR3 is 19 amino acids long. With 3 bases removed from V and 1 base from J, the gap between germline ends came to 22 bases. CDR1 and CDR2 from the germline V gene are MDHEN and SYDVKM. DNA for the CDR3: TGTGCCAGCAGTTTCGTACTTACAGGGAGAGACTCGGCCAAAAACATTCAGTACTTC. Amino acid sequence: CASSFVLTGRDSAKNIQYF.

The chain recombines TRBV5-4 with TRBJ2-7; 7 bases line up with TRBD1. The CDR3 contains 14 residues. Germline loops: CDR1 SGHNT, CDR2 YYREEE (reference sequence). The J segment lost 4 bases and the V segment lost 4 bases, leaving 8 bases of the junction unmatched. CDR3 loop: CASSTDRVEYEQYF. CDR3 in DNA: TGTGCCAGCAGCACCGACAGGGTGGAATACGAGCAGTACTTC. The complete variable domain, with remaining parts taken from reference TRBV5-4 and TRBJ2-7, reads ETGVTQSPTHLIKTRGQQVTLRCSSQSGHNTVSWYQQALGQGPQFIFQYYREEENGRGNFPPRFSGLQFPNYSSELNVNALELDDSALYLCASSTDRVEYEQYFGPGTRLTVT.

On this clone itself: Other DNA sequences in this specimen translate into the identical CDR3. In nucleotides, the CDR3 is TGTGCCAGCAGTCCACGACAGGGCTATGGCTACACCTTC. Protein: CASSPRQGYGYTF. The chain uses TRBV27 and TRBJ1-2; TRBD1 aligns across 7 bases. Germline CDR1 is MNHEY and CDR2 is SMNVEV (reference sequence). J was trimmed by 4 bases and V by 5 bases; bases with no gene match: 4. This CDR3 has 13 residues.

The CDR3 reads CASSLREGNTGELFF. CDR3 DNA sequence: TGTGCCAGCAGCTTGAGGGAGGGGAACACCGGGGAGCTGTTTTTT. V and J are TRBV11-2 and TRBJ2-2; 7 bases agree with TRBD2. This CDR3 comprises 15 residues. Germline CDR1 SGHAT, CDR2 FQNNGV. Trimming at V came to 3 bases and at J to 1 base, leaving 2 bases not matched to a gene.

The J gene is TRBJ2-7, the V gene TRBV29-1, with 9 bases lining up with TRBD2. Trimming cost V 5 bases and J 1 base; bases outside gene matches: 12. The length of the CDR3 is 16 residues. Germline CDR1 is SQVTM and CDR2 is ANQGSEA. The DNA for the CDR3 is TGCAGCGTTATGACGGCGGCGGGAGGGTTGTCCTACGAGCAGTACTTC. Its translation: CSVMTAAGGLSYEQYF.

The CDR3 region is CASSPGRGDYEQYF. The DNA of the CDR3 is TGTGCCAGCTCACCAGGGCGGGGGGACTACGAGCAGTACTTC. V and J are TRBV18 and TRBJ2-7, with TRBD2 identical over 8 bases. This CDR3 has 14 amino acids. V dropped 2 bases and J dropped 3; count of bases not matched to a gene: 3. Germline lookup yields CDR1 KGHSH and CDR2 LQKENI.

The chain is built from TRBV6-1 and TRBJ2-2, with 10 bases identical to TRBD1. V was clipped by 6 bases and J by 8 bases; unmatched bases: 6. Germline assignment: CDR1 MNHNS and CDR2 SASEGT. CDR3 length equals 14 residues. The CDR3 region has the DNA TGTGCCAGCAGCGGGACAGGGGTAATGGGGGAGCTGTTTTTT. The encoded protein is CASSGTGVMGELFF.

The chain has TRBV4-3 and TRBJ1-5; TRBD1 might be the D (6 bases). Trimming took off 5 bases at V and 0 bases at J, with 17 bases between the two ends. Germline V lookup: CDR1 LGHNA, CDR2 YSLEER. This CDR3 spans 17 amino acids. CDR3 bases: TGCGCCAGCAGCTTCCAAGGGGGACATTATAGCAATCAGCCCCAGCATTTT. This gives the protein CASSFQGGHYSNQPQHF.

The gene calls are TRBV11-2 and TRBJ2-7, with 7 bases fitting TRBD2. Trimming removed 6 bases from V and 5 bases from J; junction bases left unmatched: 13. CDR3 length: 15 residues. Germline CDR1 and CDR2: SGHAT and FQNNGV. The CDR3 nucleotides read TGTGCCAGCAGTTATTTTGCGGGAGCTAGGGACGAGCAGTACTTC. It translates to CASSYFAGARDEQYF.

The chain links TRBV7-9 to TRBJ2-7; D gene ambiguous. This CDR3 contains 14 residues. Germline loops: CDR1 SEHNR, CDR2 FQNEAQ (reference sequence). Trimming pared 4 bases from V and 1 base from J, leaving 11 bases between. CDR3 DNA: TGTGCCAGCAGCTCGAAGGGCAGATCCTACGAGCAGTACTTC. Translated: CASSSKGRSYEQYF.

The V and J genes are TRBV10-3 and TRBJ1-2, with D unresolved. V was clipped by 7 bases and J by 2 bases, with 11 bases between them. The V gene's germline CDR1 is ENHRY and CDR2 SYGVKD. The CDR3 totals 13 residues. The CDR3 nucleotides read TGTGCCATCACTCCGGACCAAAACTATGGCTACACCTTC. Encoded protein: CAITPDQNYGYTF.

CDR3 bases: TGTGCCAGCAGCGTCGAGGAGAGGACAGGGGTCGGCTACACCTTC. Its translation: CASSVEERTGVGYTF. This chain uses TRBV9 with TRBJ1-2, with 9 nucleotides matching TRBD1. The CDR3 extends over 15 amino acids. V shed 2 bases and J 8 bases; nucleotides not matched to a gene: 10. Germline V gene lookup returns CDR1 SGDLS and CDR2 YYNGEE.

This chain links TRBV4-1 with TRBJ2-7; TRBD2 aligns across 8 bases. J gave up 0 bases and V 0 bases, and 10 bases lay outside the gene matches. The CDR3 contains 18 residues. Germline V CDR1 and CDR2: MGHRA, YSYEKL. The CDR3 is CASSQDTSSGVSSYEQYF. The DNA of the CDR3 is TGCGCCAGCAGCCAAGATACTAGTAGCGGGGTAAGCTCCTACGAGCAGTACTTC.

The rearrangement links TRBV7-2 to TRBJ2-1; the D gene could be TRBD1 or TRBD2 (9 bases each). Germline V gene sequence: CDR1 SGHTA, CDR2 FQGNSA. The V gene lost 3 bases and the J gene lost 9 bases, with 27 bases spanning the gap. The CDR3 covers 18 residues. CDR3 loop: CASSLRDRVLAGAGEQFF. CDR3 sequence (DNA): TGTGCCAGCAGCTTGAGGGACAGGGTGTTAGCGGGAGCGGGTGAGCAGTTCTTC. Drawing the rest from reference TRBV7-2 and TRBJ2-1, the complete variable domain is GAGVSQSPSNKVTEKGKDVELRCDPISGHTALYWYRQSLGQGLEFLIYFQGNSAPDKSGLPSDRFSAERTGGSVSTLTIQRTQQEDSAVYLCASSLRDRVLAGAGEQFFGPGTRLTVL.

CDR3: CASTSILESTPFSTEAFF. In DNA form, the CDR3 reads TGTGCCAGCACCTCGATTCTTGAGTCTACGCCATTTTCCACTGAAGCTTTCTTT. This rearrangement joins TRBV7-6 to TRBJ1-1; D is undetermined. With 7 bases removed from V and 4 bases from J, the gap between germline ends came to 28 bases. The CDR3 loop spans 18 amino acids. Germline values: CDR1 SGHVS, CDR2 FNYEAQ.